This T cell receptor beta chain appears in the sequencing data of a study of blood T cell repertoires in COVID-19 (dated by TCRdb to the early 2020s). About the investigation overall: Samples from collaborators originated in the United States, Italy and Spain and spanned both the acute and convalescent phases of COVID-19. The material from the prospective study consisted of cDNA or gDNA derived from T cells, B-cell-depleted T cells, or PBMCs. Deeply sampled blood TCRbeta repertoires from subjects exposed to, actively infected with, or recovered from COVID-19 were included in the dataset. The repertoires were released in a freely available public database intended as a resource for research on the immune response to SARS-CoV-2. Samples came from the ongoing ImmuneRACE study (first 160 participants) plus 1,254 subjects from 6 global collaborators. Sample metadata almost always included a de-identified subject ID, COVID-19 status, age in years and sex. Where available, HLA class I and class II types were obtained from metadata supplied by the sample provider rather than from assay-based typing. Beyond this particular receptor, the publication reports: The quantity of clinical and demographic metadata differed by source and by participant and was supplied without curation.

V gives up 4 bases and J gives up 10 bases, and the segment between their germline ends measures 16 bases. CDR1 SNHLY and CDR2 FYNNEI are derived from the germline V gene. Counted from cysteine to phenylalanine, this CDR3 has 14 amino acids. The kept DNA is CDR3 alone, 42 bases in frame from the first base. Enrolling through a virtual design, the prospective study's participants ranged in age from roughly 18 to 100 years and lived across 24 United States geographic areas. In the prospective study, participants were assigned to cohorts based on the clinical history participants reported in a screening survey and a study questionnaire. Recovered participants in ImmuneRACE Cohort 3 were defined as having two consecutive negative NP/OP PCR tests, clearance from a healthcare professional, or resolution of symptoms. Mobile phlebotomists in the prospective study collected whole blood, serum and a nasopharyngeal or oropharyngeal swab from every participant. Over an approximately two-month period, participants in the prospective study had the option of providing additional blood draws and questionnaires. Before DNA extraction, prospective study blood samples were shipped either frozen or at room temperature.

The immunoSEQ Assay, a bias-controlled multiplex PCR, was used to amplify TCRbeta CDR3 regions from genomic DNA. The authors' analysis ran thus. Within the assay, amplification of reference gene primers was used to estimate how many nucleated cells each sample contained. To quantify the absolute abundance of each unique TCRbeta CDR3 rearrangement, sequence reads were collapsed and filtered. For each sample, productive Simpson clonality was calculated by taking the square root of Simpson's diversity index across productive rearrangements. What TCRdb holds here is the immuneACCESS table cut down to in-frame rearrangements. Part of the clones is not present; checked against another copy, under half of the missing clones reflect an unresolved V gene, and the others are unexplained. The DNA gave D and trimming, while V, J and clone size come from that table. The sample contains 280,000 or so clones, 70% to 90% of them found a single time. The top ten clones comprise 2.2% of the sample.

As for this clone: Its antigen is currently not known. Base-call qualities are not available, and no considerably larger clone is one nucleotide away.

The chain uses TRBV2 and TRBJ1-4; a tentative D call is TRBD1 (6 bases match). What was sequenced was PBMCs or T cells enriched from blood (not recorded which). The TCR was taken from a man aged 25-40 years who had recovered from COVID-19. The CDR3 sequence is CASSGDRIPGKLFF. The nucleotide sequence is given as TGTGCCAGCAGTGGTGACAGGATTCCGGGAAAACTGTTTTTT.